These 15 T cell receptor beta chains share one sample of origin, sequenced in a study of Ad26.COV2.S vaccination and SARS-CoV-2 variants. Treatment given: approximately 18 received Ad26.COV2.S at low or high dose, single or two shots; about 5 received placebo; per-sample allocation not given. Material that was analyzed had been drawn on day 63 after the first vaccine or placebo injection. This table comes from immunoSEQ multiplex PCR, and its TCRdb copy is limited to in-frame clones, with some not included. In the table there are roughly 320,000 clones, about 86% of which are singletons. The sequences come from peripheral blood, collected in a trial of Ad26.COV2.S vaccine versus placebo. These receptors all stem from a person aged 18-60 years who received the Ad26.COV2.S COVID-19 vaccine or a placebo.

The chain uses TRBV3-1 (or the pseudogene TRBV3-2) and TRBJ2-1; unclear D gene. This CDR3 comprises 15 residues. CDR1 is LGHDT, CDR2 YNNKEL, per germline (reference sequence). Trimming shortened V by 1 base and J by 6 bases, and 13 bases separated the two germline ends. CDR3 coding DNA: TGTGCCAGCAGCCAAGGCTTTGGGAAGGTCAATGAGCAGTTCTTC. This codes for CASSQGFGKVNEQFF.

The chain joins TRBV6-5 to TRBJ1-1, with a possible D match to TRBD1 (5 bases). The germline V and J ends were trimmed by 6 bases and 0 bases, with 8 bases remaining between them. The CDR3 consists of 13 residues. CDR1 MNHEY and CDR2 SVGAGI come from the germline V gene. The CDR3 reads CASRTVMNTEAFF. The CDR3 nucleotides are TGTGCCAGCAGGACAGTTATGAACACTGAAGCTTTCTTT.

The gene calls are TRBV6-2 or TRBV6-3 and TRBJ1-1, with TRBD1 identical over 11 bases. Germline CDR1 reads MNHEY; CDR2 reads SVGEGT. Germline trimming cut 2 bases from V and 2 bases from J; bases unmatched to any gene: 1. There are 15 residues in the CDR3. The CDR3 region is CASSYGTGGNTEAFF. For the CDR3, the DNA is TGTGCCAGCAGTTACGGGACAGGGGGAAACACTGAAGCTTTCTTT.

Worth noting for this clone: One end of the junction does not line up with germline, which may come from a read error. The chain is built from TRBV7-8 and TRBJ2-7, with no clear D. CDR1 SGHVS and CDR2 FQNEAQ come from the germline V gene. This CDR3 has 13 amino acids. The CDR3 nucleotides are TGTGCCAGCAGCTTAGCCCAACCCCCCCACCCCATATTC. Translation gives CASSLAQPPHPIF.

The genes are TRBV13 and TRBJ1-2; 10 bases match TRBD1. V shed 3 bases and J 4 bases; nucleotides not matched to a gene: 2. The germline gives CDR1 PRHDT, CDR2 FYEKMQ (reference sequence). The CDR3 extends over 14 amino acids. CDR3 DNA: TGTGCCAGCAGCTTGGACAGGGGGAGCTATGGCTACACCTTC. Encoded protein: CASSLDRGSYGYTF.

The chain employs TRBV30 and TRBJ1-1; D is perhaps TRBD1 (5 bases). Trimming left V 3 bases short and J 4 bases short, with 21 bases between. The length of the CDR3 is 16 residues. CDR1 and CDR2 (germline): GTSNPN, SVGIG (reference sequence). The CDR3 region is CAWSNGGGSVGTEAFF. The CDR3 DNA reads TGTGCCTGGAGCAACGGGGGTGGATCGGTGGGCACTGAAGCTTTCTTT. Looking up the rest from reference TRBV30 and TRBJ1-1 gives the full variable domain: SQTIHQWPATLVQPVGSPLSLECTVEGTSNPNLYWYRQAAGRGLQLLFYSVGIGQISSEVPQNLSASRPQDRQFILSSKKLLLSDSGFYLCAWSNGGGSVGTEAFFGQGTRLTVV.

V is TRBV15 and J is TRBJ2-7; no definite D call. From germline, CDR1 is LNHNV and CDR2 YYDKDF (reference sequence). Trimming took 1 base from V and 6 from J, leaving 13 bases between them. The CDR3 consists of 14 residues. CDR3 residues: CATSRARTSSEQYF. The DNA for the CDR3 is TGTGCCACCAGCAGAGCTCGAACTTCTAGCGAGCAGTACTTC. The whole variable domain, remainder taken from reference TRBV15 and TRBJ2-7, is DAMVIQNPRYQVTQFGKPVTLSCSQTLNHNVMYWYQQKSSQAPKLLFHYYDKDFNNEADTPDNFQSRRPNTSFCFLDIRSPGLGDTAMYLCATSRARTSSEQYFGPGTRLTVT.

The chain is built from TRBV6-5 and TRBJ1-2; D is unresolved. Germline CDR1 and CDR2: MNHEY and SVGAGI. The CDR3 sequence is 13 residues long. Trimming left V 6 bases short and J 1 base short, with 9 bases between. CDR3 bases: TGTGCCAGCAGCCAGACTCTTAACTATGGCTACACCTTC. Protein sequence: CASSQTLNYGYTF.

The chain links TRBV7-2 to TRBJ2-5, with 14 bases lining up with TRBD2. This CDR3 has 18 amino acids. The V gene's germline CDR1 is SGHTA and CDR2 FQGNSA. V lost 1 base and J lost 5; bases outside the gene matches: 9. CDR3 DNA: TGTGCCAGCAGCTTAGGGTTGACTAGCGGGGGGGCTGGGGAGACCCAGTACTTC. It translates to CASSLGLTSGGAGETQYF. Together with reference TRBV7-2 and TRBJ2-5, the CDR3 gives the full variable domain: GAGVSQSPSNKVTEKGKDVELRCDPISGHTALYWYRQSLGQGLEFLIYFQGNSAPDKSGLPSDRFSAERTGGSVSTLTIQRTQQEDSAVYLCASSLGLTSGGAGETQYFGPGTRLLVL.

The CDR3 reads CASSTTGGDTEAFF. CDR3 bases: TGTGCCAGCAGTACCACAGGGGGGGACACTGAAGCTTTCTTT. The genes are TRBV13 and TRBJ1-1; TRBD1 matches at 8 bases. V was pared by 6 bases and J by 3 bases, with 6 bases of the junction left unmatched. Per the germline V gene, CDR1 is PRHDT and CDR2 is FYEKMQ (reference sequence). This CDR3 region has 14 residues.

The rearrangement links TRBV19 to TRBJ2-5; 8 nucleotides align to TRBD1. The CDR3 is made up of 13 amino acids. Germline lookup yields CDR1 LNHDA and CDR2 SQIVND (reference sequence). The trim removed 5 bases at V and 3 bases at J, leaving 2 bases unmatched. CDR3 region: CASSVQGEETQYF. The CDR3 region has the DNA TGTGCCAGTAGTGTACAGGGGGAAGAGACCCAGTACTTC.

J is TRBJ1-2 and V is TRBV4-1, with 8 bases matching TRBD1. This CDR3 is 15 amino acids long. Germline CDR1 is MGHRA and CDR2 is YSYEKL. Trimming cost V 4 bases and J 4 bases; bases outside gene matches: 8. CDR3 nucleotides: TGCGCCAGCAGCCCGTGGACAGGGTCCAGCTATGGCTACACCTTC. Translating it yields CASSPWTGSSYGYTF.

The rearrangement joins TRBV5-8 to TRBJ1-2; D unresolved. V lost 5 bases, J lost 3 bases, and 14 bases lay in between. The CDR3 extends over 14 amino acids. Germline V CDR1 and CDR2: SGHTS, YDEGEE. The CDR3 loop reads CASSLTRGDYGYTF. The CDR3 region has the DNA TGTGCCAGCAGTCTAACCCGGGGTGACTATGGCTACACCTTC.

This rearrangement joins TRBV14 to TRBJ2-3, with 8 bases fitting TRBD1. The CDR3 sequence is 15 residues long. The V gene's germline CDR1 is SGHDN and CDR2 FVKESK. V lost 5 bases and J lost 1; bases outside the gene matches: 5. The CDR3 nucleotides read TGTGCCAGCAGCATGCGGACAGGGCGCACAGATACGCAGTATTTT. It encodes CASSMRTGRTDTQYF. The full variable domain, completed using reference TRBV14 and TRBJ2-3, is EAGVTQFPSHSVIEKGQTVTLRCDPISGHDNLYWYRRVMGKEIKFLLHFVKESKQDESGMPNNRFLAERTGGTYSTLKVQPAELEDSGVYFCASSMRTGRTDTQYFGPGTRLTVL.

V usage is TRBV18 and J usage is TRBJ1-4; weak D call: TRBD1 (5 bases). The CDR3 runs 15 residues. Germline CDR1 KGHSH, CDR2 LQKENI. Trimming cost V 0 bases and J 12 bases, with 17 bases left between them. CDR3 sequence reads: CASSPPKGRLGELFF. The CDR3 DNA follows: TGTGCCAGCTCACCACCGAAGGGACGGCTAGGAGAACTGTTTTTT.